This note documents a single TCR beta chain sequence. Other DNA sequences in this sample translate to the same CDR3. The record originates from a study of blood T cell repertoires in COVID-19. Study in general: The origin of the acute and convalescent COVID-19 samples was the United States, Italy and Spain. PBMCs, B-cell-depleted T cells, or T cells provided the cDNA or gDNA that made up the material.

A Seattle source enrolled patients during active infection and followed them longitudinally. V dropped 4 bases and J dropped 6; count of bases not matched to a gene: 4. CDR3 length equals 14 residues. Germline V gene lookup returns CDR1 SEHNR and CDR2 FQNEAQ (reference sequence). Per the authors' pipeline: Nucleated cell counts were estimated from reference gene primer amplification. The assay was immunoSEQ multiplex PCR, and TCRdb's table has in-frame clones only and misses some. The V and J calls and clone size were taken over from that table, and D and trimming were inferred from the DNA. This table has fewer than 200,000 clones, approximately 92% appearing once.

The receptor's source is a man aged 25-45 years with COVID-19, enrolled during active disease. The rearrangement links TRBV7-9 to TRBJ1-5, with 9 positions matching TRBD1. Sequenced material: peripheral blood. CDR3 in amino acids: CASSSGQGIQPQHF. The DNA of the CDR3 is TGTGCCAGCAGCTCGGGACAGGGAATTCAGCCCCAGCATTTT.